This T cell receptor beta chain was sequenced during a study of shared clonotypes between healthy human individuals. This clone occurred once. The method was immunoSEQ multiplex PCR; TCRdb's version includes in-frame clones alone and lacks a portion of them. The profile covers roughly 2.6 million clones, with approximately 94% appearing a single time and around 0.14% taken by the ten largest. Germline V gene lookup returns CDR1 SQVTM and CDR2 ANQGSEA. Deletions cut 7 bases from V and 2 bases from J, with 11 bases between. CDR3 length: 13 amino acids. Sequencing was performed on naive CD4+ T cells sorted from blood. Subset described: CD45RA+ positively selected. This clonotype originated in a young man in good health. The chain is built from TRBV29-1 and TRBJ1-4; D might be TRBD1 (6 bases). CDR3 sequence: CSGRRGTNEKLFF. DNA of the CDR3: TGCAGCGGACGGAGGGGGACTAATGAAAAACTGTTTTTT.